The 3 T cell receptor delta chains in this list originate from one sample, sequenced in a study of DNA immune sequencing with unique molecular identifiers. A 32-plex genomic DNA assay used primers for all 8 TRDV and 4 TRDJ genes. In around 3 barcoding PCR cycles, molecules received a 12-nucleotide UMI, then adapter PCR followed. TCRdb redid clone calling on the multiplex PCR reads using CATT. Among 5,000 or so delta-chain clones listed, about 12% were seen once. The specimen was gamma-delta T cells enriched from blood buffy coat, or unenriched PBMCs (not recorded which). The receptors stem from a human donor in good health.

Turning to this clone: One base separates it from a far larger clone, so it is likely a read error. This chain connects TRDV1 to TRDJ1; 10 nucleotides align to TRDD3. Here the J gene came from matching the DNA to germline, since TCRdb omits it. This CDR3 region has 26 residues. Losses at the gene ends were 0 bases for V and 0 bases for J; bases not matched to a gene: 31. Per germline, CDR1 TSWWSYY and CDR2 QGS. The CDR3 region is CALGELGFLQSLTGGSTSLYTDKLIF. CDR3 sequence (DNA): TGTGCTCTTGGGGAACTGGGGTTCCTACAGTCCTTAACTGGGGGATCTACTTCTTTGTACACCGATAAACTCATCTTT.

This clone was recorded only once. V gene TRDV1 combines with J gene TRDJ1; TRDD3 matches 8 bases. TCRdb supplies no J gene; here it was assigned by aligning the nucleotide sequence to germline. The V segment lost 0 bases and the J segment 0 bases; nucleotides outside the gene matches: 24. CDR1 and CDR2 from the germline V gene are TSWWSYY and QGS. CDR3 length: 23 amino acids. The CDR3 loop is CALGELDPSPLGDHFSYTDKLIF. The CDR3 bases are TGTGCTCTTGGGGAACTGGACCCTAGCCCCCTGGGGGACCATTTTTCGTACACCGATAAACTCATCTTT.

This clone is classed as medium-sized (0.01 to 0.1%). Other DNA sequences within the sample encode an identical CDR3. The chain employs TRDV2 and TRDJ1, with 13 bases fitting TRDD3. The V segment lost 3 bases and the J segment 2 bases; nucleotides outside the gene matches: 17. This CDR3 comprises 20 residues. Germline-derived CDR1 and CDR2 are GEAIGNYY and EKD. The CDR3 region is CACDPLVLGDTGPDTDKLIF. CDR3 DNA sequence: TGTGCCTGTGACCCCCTCGTACTGGGGGATACGGGGCCGGATACCGATAAACTCATCTTT.